This TCR beta chain was recorded in a study of T cells after yellow fever vaccination. About the study: Each low-cell-number fraction was prepared by means of SMART-Seq v4 Ultra Low Input. Study-level findings and limits: Repertoires sorted by FACS could include abundant clonotypes that are contaminants from the bulk population. Once the booster was given, most primary-vaccination clones reappeared, at around 96% for CD4 and over 85% for CD8.

TCRdb redid the calling of the 5' RACE reads with MiXCR, one entry per CDR3 protein. The sample holds approximately 260,000 distinct CDR3 sequences; roughly 5.6% are singletons and the top ten take less than 3.5%. CDR3 size: 12 residues. The ends were cut back, 6 bases at V and 4 bases at J, with 9 bases in the middle. Germline V gene sequence: CDR1 MNHNY, CDR2 SVGAGI (reference sequence). Worth noting for this clonotype: Its antigen is currently unknown.

The rearrangement links TRBV6-6 to TRBJ2-5; D is uncertain. Sequences were derived from CD4+ T cells sorted from PBMCs, sampled on the day of the yellow fever booster vaccination. This receptor was taken from a man aged 18 to 29 who received the YFV17D yellow fever vaccine. In DNA, the CDR3 is TGTGCCAGCAGCCAACACAGAGAGACCCAGTACTTC. Protein sequence: CASSQHRETQYF.